This TCR beta chain stems from a study of cytomegalovirus exposure and HLA in healthy donors. Study-wide results and limits: Rates of TCR association differed by HLA locus in a later analysis, with DRB1 highest and HLA-C lowest. Earlier analysis yielded a pattern in which most TCR beta V segments were productive about 90% or about 30% of the time. Among TCR beta chains of equal frequency, HLA-associated ones were more clonally expanded in a later analysis. Investigators reported approximately 170 TCR beta chains as tied to cytomegalovirus.

This CDR3 contains 15 residues. V lost 2 bases and J lost 5; bases outside the gene matches: 4. Germline CDR1 and CDR2: SGDLS and YYNGEE. For this clone: Antigen specificity is unknown.

In the PCR, 60 Vbeta and 13 Jbeta primers were used. Only in-frame clones appear in the TCRdb table, and some are missing; sequencing was by immunoSEQ multiplex PCR. The sample yields 50,000 to 80,000 clones, around four fifths seen once. The TCR was taken from a male donor in good health and CMV-seropositive. The chain links TRBV9 to TRBJ1-4, with TRBD1 identical over 9 bases. Sequenced: PBMCs. CDR3 residues: CASSVEGQGNEKLFF. The CDR3 region has the DNA TGTGCCAGCAGCGTCGAGGGACAGGGAAATGAAAAACTGTTTTTT.